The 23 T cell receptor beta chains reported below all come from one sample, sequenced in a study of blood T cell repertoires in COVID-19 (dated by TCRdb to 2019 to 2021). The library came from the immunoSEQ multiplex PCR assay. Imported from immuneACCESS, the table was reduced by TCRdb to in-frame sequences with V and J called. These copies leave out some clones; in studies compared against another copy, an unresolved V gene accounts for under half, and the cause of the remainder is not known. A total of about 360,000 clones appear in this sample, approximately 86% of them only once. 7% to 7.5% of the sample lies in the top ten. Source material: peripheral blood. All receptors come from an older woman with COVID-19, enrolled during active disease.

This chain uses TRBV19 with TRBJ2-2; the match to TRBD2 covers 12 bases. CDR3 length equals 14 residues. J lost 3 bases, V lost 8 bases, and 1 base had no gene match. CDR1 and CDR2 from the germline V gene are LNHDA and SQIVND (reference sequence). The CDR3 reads CASASGGDTGELFF. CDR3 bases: TGTGCCAGTGCTAGCGGGGGGGACACCGGGGAGCTGTTTTTT.

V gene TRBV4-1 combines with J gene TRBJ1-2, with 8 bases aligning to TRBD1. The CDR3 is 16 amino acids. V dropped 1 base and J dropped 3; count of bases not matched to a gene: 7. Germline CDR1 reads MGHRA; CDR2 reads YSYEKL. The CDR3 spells CASSQGTGTFDYGYTF. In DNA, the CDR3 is TGCGCCAGCAGCCAAGGGACAGGGACATTCGACTATGGCTACACCTTC.

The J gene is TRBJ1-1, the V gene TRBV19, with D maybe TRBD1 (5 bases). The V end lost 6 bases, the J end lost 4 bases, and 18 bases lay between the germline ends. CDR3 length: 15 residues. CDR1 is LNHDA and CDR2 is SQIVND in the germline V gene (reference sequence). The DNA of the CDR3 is TGTGCCAGTAGACAGGCCCAGAATAGTGGCACTGAAGCTTTCTTT. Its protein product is CASRQAQNSGTEAFF. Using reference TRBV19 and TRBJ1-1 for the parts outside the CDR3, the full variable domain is DGGITQSPKYLFRKEGQNVTLSCEQNLNHDAMYWYRQDPGQGLRLIYYSQIVNDFQKGDIAEGYSVSREKKESFPLTVTSAQKNPTAFYLCASRQAQNSGTEAFFGQGTRLTVV.

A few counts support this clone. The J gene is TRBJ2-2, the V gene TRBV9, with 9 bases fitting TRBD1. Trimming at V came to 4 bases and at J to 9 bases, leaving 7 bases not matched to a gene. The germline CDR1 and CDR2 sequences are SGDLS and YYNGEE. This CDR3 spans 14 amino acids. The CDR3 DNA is TGTGCCAGCAGCCCGGGGACAGGGTATAGGGAGCTGTTTTTT. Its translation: CASSPGTGYRELFF.

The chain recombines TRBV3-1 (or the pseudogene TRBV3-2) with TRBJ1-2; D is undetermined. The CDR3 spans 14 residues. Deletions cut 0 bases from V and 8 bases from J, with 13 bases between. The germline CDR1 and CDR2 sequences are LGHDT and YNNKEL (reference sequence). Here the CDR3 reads CASSQEVRGVGYTF. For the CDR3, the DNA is TGTGCCAGCAGCCAAGAGGTCCGGGGAGTCGGCTACACCTTC.

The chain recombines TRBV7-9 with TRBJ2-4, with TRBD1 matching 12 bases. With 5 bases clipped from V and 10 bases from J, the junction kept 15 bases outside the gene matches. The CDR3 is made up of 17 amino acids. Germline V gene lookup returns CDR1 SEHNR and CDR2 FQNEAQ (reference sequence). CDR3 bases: TGTGCCAGCAGCCCTACCGGGACAGGGGGCCAAGGCCGGATTCAGTACTTC. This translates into CASSPTGTGGQGRIQYF.

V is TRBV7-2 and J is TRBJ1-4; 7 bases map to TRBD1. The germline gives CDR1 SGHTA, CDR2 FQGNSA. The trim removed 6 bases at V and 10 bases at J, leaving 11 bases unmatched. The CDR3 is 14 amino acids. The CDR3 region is CASSSTGAWGKLFF. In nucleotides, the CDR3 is TGTGCCAGCAGTTCTACAGGGGCCTGGGGAAAACTGTTTTTT. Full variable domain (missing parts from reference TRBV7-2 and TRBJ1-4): GAGVSQSPSNKVTEKGKDVELRCDPISGHTALYWYRQSLGQGLEFLIYFQGNSAPDKSGLPSDRFSAERTGGSVSTLTIQRTQQEDSAVYLCASSSTGAWGKLFFGSGTQLSVL.

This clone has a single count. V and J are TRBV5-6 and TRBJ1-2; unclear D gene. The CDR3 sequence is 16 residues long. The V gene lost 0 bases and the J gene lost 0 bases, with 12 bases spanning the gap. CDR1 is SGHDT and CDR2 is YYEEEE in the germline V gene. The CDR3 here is CASSLGLGAPNYGYTF. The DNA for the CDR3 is TGTGCCAGCAGCTTGGGTCTGGGAGCCCCTAACTATGGCTACACCTTC.

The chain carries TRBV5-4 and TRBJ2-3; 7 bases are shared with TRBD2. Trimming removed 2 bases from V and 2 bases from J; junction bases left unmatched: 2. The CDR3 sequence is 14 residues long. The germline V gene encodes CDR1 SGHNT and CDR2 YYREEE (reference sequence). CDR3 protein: CASSLAGPTDTQYF. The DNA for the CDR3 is TGTGCCAGCAGCTTAGCGGGGCCCACAGATACGCAGTATTTT.

In DNA form, the CDR3 reads TGTGCCATCAGTGAGGACAGGGCATCTGGGGCCAACGTCCTGACTTTC. Translated: CAISEDRASGANVLTF. The chain links TRBV10-3 to TRBJ2-6; 7 positions agree with TRBD1. Looked up from germline, CDR1 is ENHRY and CDR2 is SYGVKD. This CDR3 contains 16 residues. V trimming: 2 bases; J trimming: 1 base; junction bases outside the gene matches: 2.

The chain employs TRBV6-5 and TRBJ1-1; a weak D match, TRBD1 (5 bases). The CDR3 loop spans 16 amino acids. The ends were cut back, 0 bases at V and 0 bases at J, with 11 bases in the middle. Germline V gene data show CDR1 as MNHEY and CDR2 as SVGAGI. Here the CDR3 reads CASSYSLAGVNTEAFF. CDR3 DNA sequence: TGTGCCAGCAGTTACTCGCTTGCGGGGGTGAACACTGAAGCTTTCTTT.

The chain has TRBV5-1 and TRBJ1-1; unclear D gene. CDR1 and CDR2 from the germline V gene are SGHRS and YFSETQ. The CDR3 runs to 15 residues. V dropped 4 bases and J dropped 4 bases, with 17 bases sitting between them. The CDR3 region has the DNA TGCGCCAGCAGCCCATTCGCAGGTTCTTCCACTGAAGCTTTCTTT. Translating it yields CASSPFAGSSTEAFF.

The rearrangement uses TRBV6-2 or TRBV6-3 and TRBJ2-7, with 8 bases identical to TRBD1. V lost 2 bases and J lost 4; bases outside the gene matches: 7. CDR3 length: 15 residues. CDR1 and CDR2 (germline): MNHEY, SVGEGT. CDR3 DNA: TGTGCCAGCAGTTACAACAGGGGGAATACTTACGAGCAGTACTTC. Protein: CASSYNRGNTYEQYF.

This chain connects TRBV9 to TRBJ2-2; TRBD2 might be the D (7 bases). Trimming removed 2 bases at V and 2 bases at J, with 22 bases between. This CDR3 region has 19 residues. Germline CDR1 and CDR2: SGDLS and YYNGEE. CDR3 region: CASSVAGGLGTKNTGELFF. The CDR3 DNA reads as TGTGCCAGCAGCGTCGCCGGGGGGCTAGGGACGAAAAACACCGGGGAGCTGTTTTTT.

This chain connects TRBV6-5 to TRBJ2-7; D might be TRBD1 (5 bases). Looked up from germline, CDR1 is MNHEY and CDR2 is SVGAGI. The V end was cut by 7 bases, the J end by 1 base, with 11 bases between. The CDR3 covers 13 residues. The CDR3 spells CASKETASYEQYF. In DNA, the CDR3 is TGTGCCAGCAAAGAGACAGCATCCTACGAGCAGTACTTC.

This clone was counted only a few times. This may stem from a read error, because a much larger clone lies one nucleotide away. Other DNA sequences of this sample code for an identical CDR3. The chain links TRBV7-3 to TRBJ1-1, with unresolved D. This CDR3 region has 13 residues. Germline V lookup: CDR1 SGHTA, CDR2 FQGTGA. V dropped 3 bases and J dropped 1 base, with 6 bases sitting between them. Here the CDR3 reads CASSFGGNTEAFF. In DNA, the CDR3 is TGTGCCAGCAGCTTCGGAGGGAACACTGAAGCTTTCTTT.

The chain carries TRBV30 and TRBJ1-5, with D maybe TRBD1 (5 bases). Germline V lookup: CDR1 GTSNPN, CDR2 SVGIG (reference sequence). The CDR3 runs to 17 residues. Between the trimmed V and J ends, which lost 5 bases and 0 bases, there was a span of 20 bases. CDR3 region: CAWDRALGGASNQPQHF. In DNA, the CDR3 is TGTGCCTGGGATCGTGCCCTAGGAGGGGCTAGCAATCAGCCCCAGCATTTT. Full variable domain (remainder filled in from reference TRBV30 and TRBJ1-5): SQTIHQWPATLVQPVGSPLSLECTVEGTSNPNLYWYRQAAGRGLQLLFYSVGIGQISSEVPQNLSASRPQDRQFILSSKKLLLSDSGFYLCAWDRALGGASNQPQHFGDGTRLSIL.

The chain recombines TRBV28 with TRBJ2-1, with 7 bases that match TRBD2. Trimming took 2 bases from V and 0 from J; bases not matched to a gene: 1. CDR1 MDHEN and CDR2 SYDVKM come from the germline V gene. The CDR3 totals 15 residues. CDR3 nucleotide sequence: TGTGCCAGCAGTTTACGGGGGGTCTCCTACAATGAGCAGTTCTTC. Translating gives CASSLRGVSYNEQFF. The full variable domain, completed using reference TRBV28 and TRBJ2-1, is DVKVTQSSRYLVKRTGEKVFLECVQDMDHENMFWYRQDPGLGLRLIYFSYDVKMKEKGDIPEGYSVSREKKERFSLILESASTNQTSMYLCASSLRGVSYNEQFFGPGTRLTVL.

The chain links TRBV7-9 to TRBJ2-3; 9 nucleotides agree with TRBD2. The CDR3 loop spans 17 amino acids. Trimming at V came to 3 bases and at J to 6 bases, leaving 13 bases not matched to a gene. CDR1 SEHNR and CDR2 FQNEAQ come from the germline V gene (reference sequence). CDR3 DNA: TGTGCCAGCAGCTTTCCCTCCTCGGGACTAGCCGTTGATACGCAGTATTTT. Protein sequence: CASSFPSSGLAVDTQYF.

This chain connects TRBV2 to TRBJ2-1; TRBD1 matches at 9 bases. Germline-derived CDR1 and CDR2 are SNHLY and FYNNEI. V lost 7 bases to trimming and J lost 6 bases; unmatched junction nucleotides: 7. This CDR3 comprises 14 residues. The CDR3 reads CASTDRGPLNEQFF. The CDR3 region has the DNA TGTGCCAGCACGGACAGGGGTCCCCTCAATGAGCAGTTCTTC.

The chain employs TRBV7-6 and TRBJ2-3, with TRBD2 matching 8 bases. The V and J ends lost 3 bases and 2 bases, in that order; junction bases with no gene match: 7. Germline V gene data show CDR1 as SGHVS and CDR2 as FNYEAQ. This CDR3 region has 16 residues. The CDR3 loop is CASSFVAGPNTDTQYF. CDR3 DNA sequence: TGTGCCAGCAGCTTTGTAGCGGGGCCCAACACAGATACGCAGTATTTT.

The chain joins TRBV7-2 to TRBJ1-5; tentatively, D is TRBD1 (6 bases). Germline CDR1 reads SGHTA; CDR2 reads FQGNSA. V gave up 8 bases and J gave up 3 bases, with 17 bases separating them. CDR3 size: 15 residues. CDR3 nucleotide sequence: TGTGCCAGCTCCCTCGGGGGGGGCAACAATCAGCCCCAGCATTTT. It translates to CASSLGGGNNQPQHF.

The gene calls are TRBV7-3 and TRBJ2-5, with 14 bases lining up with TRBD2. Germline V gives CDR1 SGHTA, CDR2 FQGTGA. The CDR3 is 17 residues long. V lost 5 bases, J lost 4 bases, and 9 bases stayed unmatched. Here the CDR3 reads CASSEGTSGGRGETQYF. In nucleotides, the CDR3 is TGTGCCAGCAGCGAAGGGACTAGCGGGGGAAGAGGAGAGACCCAGTACTTC.